These 18 T cell receptor beta chains came from one sample sequenced in a study of T-cell reconstitution after alpha-beta-depleted transplantation in children. Unique molecular identifiers were incorporated when the TCRbeta library was constructed. TCRdb re-called the PCR reads through MiXCR, storing one row per CDR3 protein. The table includes more than 200,000 distinct CDR3 sequences, roughly a quarter detected once. Sequenced here: PBMCs, mostly from graft donor cells, sampled 360 days after TCRalphabeta/CD19-depleted stem cell transplant. The receptors shown here come from a female patient between 2 and 10 years old who had a stem cell transplant for congenital amegakaryocytic thrombocytopenia, so the T cells may come from the graft donor.

The chain links TRBV20-1 to TRBJ2-1; no definite D call. The V gene lost 7 bases and the J gene lost 7 bases, with 8 bases spanning the gap. The V gene's germline CDR1 is DFQATT and CDR2 SNEGSKA (reference sequence). CDR3 length equals 10 residues. CDR3 DNA sequence: TGCAGTGTGAATCCGAATGAGCAGTTCTTC. It encodes CSVNPNEQFF.

The V and J genes are TRBV5-1 and TRBJ2-7; no clear D. CDR1 and CDR2 from the germline V gene are SGHRS and YFSETQ. The ends were cut back, 1 base at V and 0 bases at J, with 11 bases in the middle. This CDR3 comprises 15 residues. The CDR3 bases are TGCGCCAGCAGCTTGCCCGCGAGTACCTCCTACGAGCAGTACTTC. It encodes CASSLPASTSYEQYF.

This clonotype was picked up a small number of times. The rearrangement uses TRBV5-1 and TRBJ2-2; 15 nucleotides line up with TRBD2. After removal of 4 bases from V and 2 bases from J, the junction contained 3 bases not matched to a gene. The CDR3 has 17 amino acids. CDR1 and CDR2 (germline): SGHRS, YFSETQ. The DNA for the CDR3 is TGCGCCAGCAGCGCGGGACTAGCGGGAGGAAACACCGGGGAGCTGTTTTTT. Amino acids: CASSAGLAGGNTGELFF.

This clonotype was counted between two and nine times. The V gene is TRBV4-2, the J gene TRBJ2-4; D not certain. This CDR3 has 17 residues. Trimming took 3 bases from V and 10 from J, leaving 25 bases between them. CDR1 is LGHNA, CDR2 YNFKEQ, per germline. The CDR3 region is CASSHSGSPPLGSIQYF. The CDR3 region has the DNA TGTGCCAGCAGCCATAGTGGGTCTCCCCCTCTGGGAAGTATTCAGTACTTC.

This clonotype was picked up a small number of times. V is TRBV4-1 and J is TRBJ2-7; TRBD2 agrees at 7 bases. Germline assignment: CDR1 MGHRA and CDR2 YSYEKL. With V trimmed by 1 base and J by 0 bases, 9 bases remained unmatched. This CDR3 is 17 amino acids long. Written as DNA, the CDR3 is TGCGCCAGCAGCCAAGGGGCGAGGGCTAGCGGCTCCTACGAGCAGTACTTC. It translates to CASSQGARASGSYEQYF.

The genes are TRBV7-8 and TRBJ2-1; 11 bases are shared with TRBD2. The CDR3 totals 15 residues. The V gene's germline CDR1 is SGHVS and CDR2 FQNEAQ. The V and J ends lost 4 bases and 4 bases, in that order; junction bases with no gene match: 3. CDR3 in DNA: TGTGCCAGCAGCTCTCGACTAGCGGGGTACAATGAGCAGTTCTTC. Translated, it gives CASSSRLAGYNEQFF.

The rearrangement uses TRBV6-1 and TRBJ2-1, with 11 bases identical to TRBD1. V dropped 6 bases and J dropped 6; count of bases not matched to a gene: 13. Germline V gene sequence: CDR1 MNHNS, CDR2 SASEGT. This CDR3 comprises 17 residues. CDR3 sequence: CASSRRNTGTGGNEQFF. The CDR3 DNA reads TGTGCCAGCAGCAGGCGAAACACCGGGACAGGGGGCAATGAGCAGTTCTTC.

Only a few counts were recorded for this clonotype. The chain carries TRBV6-5 and TRBJ2-3; D is ambiguous. The CDR3 contains 12 residues. Deletions cut 6 bases from V and 4 bases from J, with 8 bases between. Germline V gene lookup returns CDR1 MNHEY and CDR2 SVGAGI. The CDR3 here is CASRNVADTQYF. In DNA form, the CDR3 reads TGTGCCAGCAGGAATGTTGCAGATACGCAGTATTTT.

The table lists this clonotype with a few counts. The rearrangement uses TRBV12-3 or TRBV12-4 and TRBJ2-7, with unresolved D. Trimming pared 1 base from V and 5 bases from J, leaving 9 bases between. The CDR3 has 13 amino acids. CDR3 nucleotides: TGTGCCAGCAGTTTAGTTGCTTGGCACGAGCAGTACTTC. Encoded protein: CASSLVAWHEQYF.

There are many counts of this clonotype. The chain carries TRBV5-1 and TRBJ2-3; 8 positions agree with TRBD1. The germline V gene encodes CDR1 SGHRS and CDR2 YFSETQ. This CDR3 has 16 amino acids. Trimming cost V 4 bases and J 5 bases; bases outside gene matches: 12. CDR3 amino acids: CASSPPRTGYEDTQYF. CDR3 sequence (DNA): TGCGCCAGCAGCCCCCCCCGGACAGGGTACGAAGATACGCAGTATTTT.

V is TRBV18 and J is TRBJ2-2, with D perhaps TRBD2 (5 bases). CDR1 is KGHSH and CDR2 is LQKENI in the germline V gene. This CDR3 is 13 amino acids long. Trimming cost V 5 bases and J 3 bases, with 7 bases left between them. CDR3 bases: TGTGCCAGCTCAGCACTAGACACCGGGGAGCTGTTTTTT. It encodes CASSALDTGELFF.

This sequence joins TRBV28 and TRBJ2-1; D may match TRBD1 or TRBD2 (5 bases each). V shed 7 bases and J shed 7 bases, with 14 bases lying between them. Per germline, CDR1 MDHEN and CDR2 SYDVKM. CDR3 size: 13 residues. The CDR3: CASTLPGRNEQFF. As DNA, the CDR3 is TGTGCCAGCACCCTCCCGGGACGGAATGAGCAGTTCTTC.

J is TRBJ1-6 and V is TRBV25-1; no firm D call. The CDR3 consists of 15 residues. CDR1 is MGHDK, CDR2 SYGVNS, per germline. The V end lost 5 bases, the J end lost 9 bases, and 17 bases lay between the germline ends. The chain's CDR3 is CASSPWEGSSSPLHF. For the CDR3, the DNA is TGTGCCAGCAGTCCTTGGGAGGGTTCTTCTTCACCCCTCCACTTT. Full variable domain (missing parts from reference TRBV25-1 and TRBJ1-6): EADIYQTPRYLVIGTGKKITLECSQTMGHDKMYWYQQDPGMELHLIHYSYGVNSTEKGDLSSESTVSRIRTEHFPLTLESARPSHTSQYLCASSPWEGSSSPLHFGNGTRLTVT.

This clonotype turned up a few times. The chain is built from TRBV12-3 or TRBV12-4 and TRBJ1-1, with 7 nucleotides matching TRBD1. The CDR3 covers 14 residues. V shed 7 bases and J 2 bases; nucleotides not matched to a gene: 7. CDR3 region: CASTQRQGNTEAFF. CDR3 coding DNA: TGTGCCAGCACCCAGAGACAGGGAAACACTGAAGCTTTCTTT.

The V and J genes are TRBV21-1 and TRBJ2-3; the table gives TRBD1 as D, unverified against the DNA. TRBV21-1 is a known pseudogene. This CDR3 comprises 15 residues. Written as DNA, the CDR3 is TGTGCCAGCAGCACTCGGACAGGAGAGCCAGATACGCAGTATTTT. Translated, it gives CASSTRTGEPDTQYF.

The rearrangement links TRBV2 to TRBJ1-1; perhaps TRBD1 as D (5 bases). The germline V and J ends were trimmed by 3 bases and 4 bases, with 15 bases remaining between them. Germline CDR1 and CDR2: SNHLY and FYNNEI. The length of the CDR3 is 15 residues. The CDR3 region has the DNA TGTGCCAGCAGTGATTTTGTTTCGACAGTCACTGAAGCTTTCTTT. This sequence encodes CASSDFVSTVTEAFF.

V is TRBV10-3 and J is TRBJ1-4; no reliable D call. V lost 0 bases and J lost 8, with 7 bases in between. The germline CDR1 and CDR2 sequences are ENHRY and SYGVKD. This CDR3 has 13 residues. The CDR3 nucleotides are TGTGCCATCAGTGAGTCGAAGGGCGAAAAACTGTTTTTT. Translated, it gives CAISESKGEKLFF.

The J gene is TRBJ2-7, the V gene TRBV20-1; D not certain. Germline CDR1 DFQATT, CDR2 SNEGSKA (reference sequence). This CDR3 has 12 amino acids. Trimming stripped 5 bases from V and 0 bases from J, with 8 bases between. CDR3 coding DNA: TGCAGTGCTCAGGAGTACTCCTACGAGCAGTACTTC. Translation: CSAQEYSYEQYF.